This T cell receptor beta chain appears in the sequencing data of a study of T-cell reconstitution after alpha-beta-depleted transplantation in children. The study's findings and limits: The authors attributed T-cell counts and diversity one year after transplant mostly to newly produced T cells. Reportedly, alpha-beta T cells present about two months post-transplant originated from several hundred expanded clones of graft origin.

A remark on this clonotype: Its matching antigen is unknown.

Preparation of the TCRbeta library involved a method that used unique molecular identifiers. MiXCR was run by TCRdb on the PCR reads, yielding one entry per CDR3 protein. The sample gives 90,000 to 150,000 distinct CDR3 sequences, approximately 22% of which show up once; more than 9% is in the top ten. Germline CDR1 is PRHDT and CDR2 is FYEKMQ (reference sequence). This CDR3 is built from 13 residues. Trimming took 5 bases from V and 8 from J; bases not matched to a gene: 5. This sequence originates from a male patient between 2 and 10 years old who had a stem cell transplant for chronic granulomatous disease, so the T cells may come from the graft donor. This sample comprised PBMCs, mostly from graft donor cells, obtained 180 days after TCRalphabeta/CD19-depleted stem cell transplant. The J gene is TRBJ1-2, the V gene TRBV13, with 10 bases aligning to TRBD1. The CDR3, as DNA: TGTGCCAGCAGCCCAGGGACAGGGGTGGGCTACACCTTC. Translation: CASSPGTGVGYTF.